Below, one T cell receptor beta chain is given with its context. Its target is unknown. UMIs and sample barcodes were carried by the TCR alpha and TCR beta cDNA libraries that 5'RACE produced using constant-segment primers. TCRdb analysed the 5' RACE reads with MiXCR anew, one entry per CDR3 protein. The sample lists hundreds of thousands of distinct CDR3 sequences; roughly 25% were seen once. This entry comes from a study of T-cell memory formation after mild COVID-19. Study details: TCR clusters showed largely donor specificity.

Findings and limits, study-wide: Cross-reactive memory seemingly joined, as some responding clones were found in pre-infection memory.

The CDR3 totals 16 residues. V lost 0 bases and J 4 bases, leaving 15 bases between the germline ends. The germline V gene encodes CDR1 LGHNA and CDR2 YSLEER. The TCR originated in an adult woman who had mild COVID-19 (a few samples of this study predate the infection). Cell type and time point are not known. The sequenced sample was PBMCs or a T cell subset sorted from them (not recorded which). The chain joins TRBV4-3 to TRBJ1-1; no clear D gene. The CDR3 sequence: CASSQDLVALATEAFF. CDR3 sequence (DNA): TGCGCCAGCAGCCAAGATCTGGTGGCCCTGGCCACTGAAGCTTTCTTT.